The following is a T cell receptor (beta chain) sequence with its context. Replicate PCRs were loaded with approximately 300 ng DNA from unsorted PBMC, around 30,000 T cell genomes. Original methodology: Junction-only immunoSEQ data arrived without quality scores, meaning filtering differed. The table came from immunoSEQ multiplex PCR; TCRdb's copy has only in-frame clones and leaves some out. Clone size and V and J calls were adopted from that table, with D and trimming inferred from the DNA. The sample yields about 490,000 clones, 76% seen once. These data originate in a study of shared clonotypes between healthy human individuals. Donors were healthy HIV-negative adults without recently reported acute infections or vaccinations. The length of the CDR3 is 15 residues. V was trimmed by 1 base and J by 2 bases, leaving 9 bases between them. Germline values: CDR1 SGHTA, CDR2 FQGNSA.

The sequence was collected from a woman between 40 and 55 years old in good health. Some clones in this sample may be carry-over from other donors' samples. The source material was PBMCs. This chain joins TRBV7-2 and TRBJ1-3; D gene unclear. CDR3 sequence (DNA): TGTGCCAGCAGCTTAGATGGAATGGCTGGAAACACCATATATTTT. As protein: CASSLDGMAGNTIYF.